Presented here are 21 T cell receptor beta chains from one specimen sequenced in a study of T-cell reconstitution after alpha-beta-depleted transplantation in children. Unique molecular identifiers were incorporated when the TCRbeta library was constructed. TCRdb itself ran the PCR reads through MiXCR, one entry per CDR3 protein. Of fewer than 750,000 distinct CDR3 sequences detected, over 25% appear once; the ten largest clones hold under 45%. Sequencing was performed on PBMCs, taken before TCRalphabeta/CD19-depleted stem cell transplant. These receptors all stem from a boy younger than two with Wiskott-Aldrich syndrome, due to receive a stem cell transplant.

This chain uses TRBV6-2 or TRBV6-3 with TRBJ2-5, with 9 bases lining up with TRBD2. The CDR3 sequence is 16 residues long. Germline lookup yields CDR1 MNHEY and CDR2 SVGEGT. With 3 bases clipped from V and 2 bases from J, the junction kept 7 bases outside the gene matches. The CDR3 is CASSYWSSGAQETQYF. The CDR3 nucleotides are TGTGCCAGCAGTTATTGGTCTAGCGGGGCTCAAGAGACCCAGTACTTC.

The V gene is TRBV5-6, the J gene TRBJ2-5; no reliable D call. The CDR3 covers 13 residues. Germline V gene sequence: CDR1 SGHDT, CDR2 YYEEEE. The V gene lost 4 bases and the J gene lost 5 bases, with 12 bases spanning the gap. The CDR3 DNA sequence: TGTGCCAGCAGCACGGTTACAACGGAGACCCAGTACTTC. Its translation: CASSTVTTETQYF. The full variable domain, with the rest looked up from reference TRBV5-6 and TRBJ2-5, is DAGVTQSPTHLIKTRGQQVTLRCSPKSGHDTVSWYQQALGQGPQFIFQYYEEEERQRGNFPDRFSGHQFPNYSSELNVNALLLGDSALYLCASSTVTTETQYFGPGTRLLVL.

This clonotype has only a few counts. The chain combines TRBV28 with TRBJ1-6; D possibly corresponds to TRBD1 (6 bases). Trimming removed 2 bases from V and 7 bases from J, with 12 bases in between. CDR3 length: 15 residues. Germline V gene data show CDR1 as MDHEN and CDR2 as SYDVKM. As DNA, the CDR3 is TGTGCCAGCAGTTTAAGTGTCAGGGGAAATTCACCCCTCCACTTT. This gives the protein CASSLSVRGNSPLHF.

This clonotype occurred a few times. The rearrangement joins TRBV7-3 to TRBJ2-3, with 9 bases aligning to TRBD1. Unmatched junction bases numbered 7, after V lost 2 bases and J lost 4 bases. In germline, CDR1 is SGHTA, CDR2 FQGTGA. CDR3 length: 16 amino acids. CDR3 coding DNA: TGTGCCAGCAGCTTATTCCGGACAGGGGAGGCAGATACGCAGTATTTT. Protein: CASSLFRTGEADTQYF.

This clonotype was counted a few times. The chain is built from TRBV4-1 and TRBJ2-2; tentative D call: TRBD2 (5 bases). Germline values: CDR1 MGHRA, CDR2 YSYEKL. There are 15 residues in the CDR3. The V end lost 0 bases, the J end lost 7 bases, and 12 bases lay between the germline ends. The chain's CDR3 is CASSQEAAGHGELFF. CDR3 sequence (DNA): TGCGCCAGCAGCCAAGAGGCGGCGGGCCACGGGGAGCTGTTTTTT.

The chain carries TRBV7-2 and TRBJ2-1; 8 nucleotides line up with TRBD2. CDR1 is SGHTA and CDR2 is FQGNSA in the germline V gene. The J segment lost 4 bases and the V segment lost 4 bases, leaving 6 bases of the junction unmatched. The CDR3 is made up of 15 amino acids. The CDR3, as DNA: TGTGCCAGCAGCTCAGCGGGAGCAGGGTACAATGAGCAGTTCTTC. It is translated as CASSSAGAGYNEQFF.

The chain joins TRBV10-3 to TRBJ2-2; 7 bases map to TRBD2. The CDR3 covers 14 residues. The V gene's germline CDR1 is ENHRY and CDR2 SYGVKD. V lost 3 bases and J lost 4; bases outside the gene matches: 2. DNA for the CDR3: TGTGCCATCAGTGAACGGGAGGTCACCGGGGAGCTGTTTTTT. Protein product: CAISEREVTGELFF.

V is TRBV12-3 or TRBV12-4 and J is TRBJ1-5; no clear D gene. V lost 2 bases, J lost 11 bases, and 13 bases lay in between. The CDR3 is made up of 13 amino acids. CDR3 region: CASSLSELQAQHF. The CDR3 DNA reads as TGTGCCAGCAGTTTAAGTGAGTTGCAGGCCCAGCATTTT.

The chain joins TRBV15 to TRBJ1-1, with a tentative D call TRBD1 (5 bases). Germline lookup yields CDR1 LNHNV and CDR2 YYDKDF (reference sequence). The CDR3 is 15 amino acids. Trimming left V 0 bases short and J 4 bases short, with 12 bases between. CDR3 bases: TGTGCCACCAGCAGAGACAGGGTGGGGATCACTGAAGCTTTCTTT. It encodes CATSRDRVGITEAFF.

This chain joins TRBV10-3 and TRBJ2-7, with TRBD2 matching 7 bases. Unmatched junction bases numbered 6, after V lost 7 bases and J lost 0 bases. Germline assignment: CDR1 ENHRY and CDR2 SYGVKD. The CDR3 is made up of 14 amino acids. The CDR3 here is CAIKAGPPSYEQYF. DNA of the CDR3: TGTGCCATCAAAGCGGGACCCCCCTCCTACGAGCAGTACTTC.

This chain links TRBV10-3 with TRBJ1-5, with D perhaps TRBD1 (6 bases). The CDR3 sequence is 17 residues long. The germline CDR1 and CDR2 sequences are ENHRY and SYGVKD. The DNA for the CDR3 is TGTGCGGACCGGGGACACTCTCGGGGGTTTAGCAATCAGCCCCAGCATTTT. Translated: CADRGHSRGFSNQPQHF.

This chain joins TRBV5-1 and TRBJ1-3, with TRBD1 as a possible D gene (5 bases). Trimming took off 1 base at V and 3 bases at J, with 14 bases between the two ends. The germline V gene has CDR1 SGHRS and CDR2 YFSETQ. The CDR3 is made up of 16 amino acids. CDR3 sequence: CASSLRSQGIGNTIYF. The CDR3 nucleotides are TGCGCCAGCAGCTTGCGATCTCAGGGAATTGGAAACACCATATATTTT.

This clonotype has just a few counts. The rearrangement links TRBV6-5 to TRBJ2-1; D is undetermined. The germline V and J ends were trimmed by 0 bases and 7 bases, with 7 bases remaining between them. The germline V gene encodes CDR1 MNHEY and CDR2 SVGAGI. The CDR3 is 13 amino acids. The CDR3: CASSYSSNNEQFF. The CDR3 nucleotides are TGTGCCAGCAGTTACTCCTCAAATAATGAGCAGTTCTTC.

A few counts support this clonotype. This chain connects TRBV5-1 to TRBJ2-1, with D perhaps given as TRBD1 or TRBD2 (5 bases each). Germline lookup yields CDR1 SGHRS and CDR2 YFSETQ. This CDR3 is built from 14 residues. With 0 bases removed from V and 8 bases from J, the gap between germline ends came to 12 bases. The CDR3 reads CASSLDGGSDEQFF. In DNA, the CDR3 is TGCGCCAGCAGCTTGGATGGGGGTAGCGATGAGCAGTTCTTC.

The gene calls are TRBV20-1 and TRBJ2-3, with 8 bases aligning to TRBD2. This CDR3 region has 15 residues. V shed 3 bases, J shed 0 bases, and the junction held 5 bases outside the gene matches. Germline V gives CDR1 DFQATT, CDR2 SNEGSKA (reference sequence). As DNA, the CDR3 is TGCAGTGCTAGTTTGGGCGGGGGGAGCACAGATACGCAGTATTTT. It encodes CSASLGGGSTDTQYF.

This clonotype turned up a few times. The genes are TRBV5-1 and TRBJ1-2, with 7 bases aligning to TRBD1. CDR1 is SGHRS, CDR2 YFSETQ, per germline. The CDR3 is 15 residues long. Unmatched junction bases numbered 5, after V lost 1 base and J lost 2 bases. CDR3 residues: CASSLPTGQNYGYTF. The DNA for the CDR3 is TGCGCCAGCAGCTTGCCGACGGGACAGAACTATGGCTACACCTTC.

The genes are TRBV12-3 or TRBV12-4 and TRBJ2-1; D is perhaps TRBD1 or TRBD2 (5 bases each). The germline V and J ends were trimmed by 3 bases and 5 bases, with 17 bases remaining between them. This CDR3 is 16 amino acids long. In DNA form, the CDR3 reads TGTGCCAGCAGTTTGGGGGTGGGAGTGACAAACAATGAGCAGTTCTTC. It is translated as CASSLGVGVTNNEQFF.

V usage is TRBV6-1 and J usage is TRBJ1-5, with D uncertain. Trimming took 5 bases from V and 4 from J, leaving 21 bases between them. In germline, CDR1 is MNHNS, CDR2 SASEGT. The CDR3 is 17 amino acids. The CDR3 loop is CASSPRRTEGQNQPQHF. Written as DNA, the CDR3 is TGTGCCAGCAGTCCCCGCCGGACGGAAGGTCAAAATCAGCCCCAGCATTTT.

There are a few counts of this clonotype. The chain couples TRBV7-9 to TRBJ2-7; D is perhaps TRBD2 (5 bases). Trimming removed 2 bases at V and 3 bases at J, with 14 bases between. The CDR3 is made up of 15 amino acids. Germline values: CDR1 SEHNR, CDR2 FQNEAQ (reference sequence). This chain's CDR3 is CASSLLGRGIYEQYF. The CDR3 coding sequence is TGTGCCAGCAGCTTACTTGGGAGAGGGATCTACGAGCAGTACTTC.

The chain recombines TRBV30 with TRBJ1-1, with unresolved D. The CDR3 covers 12 residues. Germline CDR1 and CDR2: GTSNPN and SVGIG (reference sequence). Trimming removed 5 bases from V and 0 bases from J, with 7 bases in between. CDR3 sequence (DNA): TGTGCCTGGTTCGGAGTGAACACTGAAGCTTTCTTT. Translation gives CAWFGVNTEAFF.

The genes are TRBV2 and TRBJ1-2; 8 nucleotides line up with TRBD1. The CDR3 is 14 amino acids. The junction had 3 bases not matched to a gene; V was cut back by 2 bases and J by 4 bases. Germline V lookup: CDR1 SNHLY, CDR2 FYNNEI. Written as DNA, the CDR3 is TGTGCCAGCAGTGAAAGGACAGGGCGCTATGGCTACACCTTC. Translation: CASSERTGRYGYTF.